The rows below give T cell receptor beta chains drawn from one sample of a study of regulatory T cells in long-lasting Graves disease. Each CDR3 protein gets one entry after TCRdb re-called the multiplex PCR reads with MiXCR. The repertoire holds some 490,000 distinct CDR3 sequences, with around 12% as singletons. Separately, the same data were catalogued under a study of T cells in Graves' hyperthyroidism and ophthalmopathy.

The sequencing used peripheral blood mononuclear cells (PBMCs), collected at new diagnosis, from a patient treated with antithyroid drugs. The receptors originated from a woman aged 25 to 39 with Graves disease. CDR3s include the opening cysteine and the closing phenylalanine or tryptophan. A D gene is named only where the DNA matches it firmly. Not all rows give a size; the values are once, few, many and, for expanded clones, a class.

v_call	clone_size	j_call	cdr3_length	d_call	cdr3_nt	cdr3_aa
TRBV19	-	TRBJ1-1	11	-	TGTGCCAGTAGTATCCGTCAGGGAACTTTCTTT	CASSIRQGTFF
TRBV20-1	many	TRBJ1-2	13	TRBD1	TGCAGTGCTAGTGACAGGGGGAACTATGGCTACACCTTC	CSASDRGNYGYTF
TRBV7-2	-	TRBJ1-5	16	-	TGTGCCAGCAGCCCAAATGGGGTAAATAGCAATCAGCCCCAGCATTTT	CASSPNGVNSNQPQHF
TRBV30	-	TRBJ2-2	17	TRBD1	TGTGCCTGGAGTCAGACCCAGGACAGGGGGCGGACCGGGGAGCTGTTTTTT	CAWSQTQDRGRTGELFF
TRBV24-1	many	TRBJ2-3	14	-	TGTGCCACCAGCCCCGACAATCGCCTAGATACGCAGTATTTT	CATSPDNRLDTQYF
TRBV7-9	-	TRBJ2-2	16	-	TGTGCCGGCAGCTTAGGTCTGGTCCCGGGCACCGGGGAGCTGTTTTTT	CAGSLGLVPGTGELFF
TRBV4-1	few	TRBJ1-6	13	-	TGCGCCAGCAGCCAGACACCGCCCTCACCCTTCCACTTT	CASSQTPPSPFHF
TRBV5-6	-	TRBJ2-1	13	TRBD2	TGTGCCAGCAGCTTGTTTTGGGAGGGTGAGCAGTTCTTC	CASSLFWEGEQFF
TRBV11-2	many	TRBJ2-3	16	TRBD2	TGTGCCAGCAGCTTACTGTCTCCGGGGGGTTCAGATACGCAGTATTTT	CASSLLSPGGSDTQYF
TRBV29-1	few	TRBJ2-5	13	TRBD2	TGCAGCGTTGCAAGCGGGAGGGCTCGGACCCAGTACTTC	CSVASGRARTQYF